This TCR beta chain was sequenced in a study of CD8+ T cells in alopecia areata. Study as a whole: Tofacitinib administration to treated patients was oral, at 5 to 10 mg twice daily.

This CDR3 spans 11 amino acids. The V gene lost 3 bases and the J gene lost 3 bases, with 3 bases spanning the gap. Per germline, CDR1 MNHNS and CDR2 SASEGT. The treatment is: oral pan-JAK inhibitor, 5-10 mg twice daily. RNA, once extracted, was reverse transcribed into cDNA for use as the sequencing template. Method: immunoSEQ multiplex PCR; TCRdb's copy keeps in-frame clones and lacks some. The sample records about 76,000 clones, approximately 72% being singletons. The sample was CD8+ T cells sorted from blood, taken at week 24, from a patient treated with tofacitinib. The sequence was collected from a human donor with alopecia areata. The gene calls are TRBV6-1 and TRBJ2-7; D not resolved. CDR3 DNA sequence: TGTGCCAGCAGTGACTACTACGAGCAGTACTTC. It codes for CASSDYYEQYF.